This TCR beta chain was recorded in a study of T cell clusters in autoimmune cytopenias. One tube held mixed TRB-A and TRB-B primer pools for touch-down PCR. Following a re-call of the multiplex PCR reads, TCRdb has one entry per CDR3 protein and lacks DNA. The record lists roughly 5,200 distinct CDR3 sequences, of which the ten most abundant hold around a quarter. CDR3 size: 18 residues. Germline CDR1 is LNHDA and CDR2 is SQIVND (reference sequence). TRB was amplified from around 0.25 ug of peripheral blood genomic DNA per sample. By frequency, this clonotype is medium-sized. Separately, the same data were catalogued under a study of T cell repertoires in aging, cancer and after chemotherapy.

Sequenced: peripheral blood. V usage is TRBV19 and J usage is TRBJ2-7; the TRBD2 assignment by TCRdb is unverifiable without DNA. The clonotype originates from a human donor in good health. This chain's CDR3 is CASSTRQATASGLGEQYF. The variable domain in full, completed from reference TRBV19 and TRBJ2-7, reads DGGITQSPKYLFRKEGQNVTLSCEQNLNHDAMYWYRQDPGQGLRLIYYSQIVNDFQKGDIAEGYSVSREKKESFPLTVTSAQKNPTAFYLCASSTRQATASGLGEQYFGPGTRLTVT.